Below, 9 T cell receptor beta chains from the same sample are listed, as sequenced in a study of blood T cell repertoires in COVID-19. Sequencing was performed with immunoSEQ multiplex PCR; in TCRdb, only in-frame clones are kept and a portion is missing. The sample gives about 220,000 clones, 75% to 85% of which show up once; over 7% is in the top ten. What was sequenced was peripheral blood. Receptors originate from a woman older than 75 with COVID-19, enrolled during active disease.

In this sample, this clone turned up once. The CDR3 nucleotides are TGTGCCAGCAGCCGAATAGGCGGGGTTGCAGATACGCAGTATTTT. This translates into CASSRIGGVADTQYF. The chain combines TRBV3-1 (or the pseudogene TRBV3-2) with TRBJ2-3, with D possibly TRBD2 on 6 matching bases. CDR3 length: 15 residues. Germline V gene data show CDR1 as LGHDT and CDR2 as YNNKEL (reference sequence). Trimming removed 4 bases at V and 4 bases at J, with 15 bases between.

The V gene is TRBV19, the J gene TRBJ2-1, with 10 bases lining up with TRBD2. The V and J ends lost 6 bases and 6 bases, in that order; junction bases with no gene match: 5. The germline V gene has CDR1 LNHDA and CDR2 SQIVND (reference sequence). The CDR3 length is 14 residues. This chain's CDR3 is CASRTSGAINEQFF. In DNA form, the CDR3 reads TGTGCCAGTAGAACTAGCGGGGCTATCAATGAGCAGTTCTTC.

The rearrangement links TRBV28 to TRBJ2-1; the D gene is possibly TRBD2 (6 bases). The CDR3 has 14 amino acids. Germline V CDR1 and CDR2: MDHEN, SYDVKM. V was cut by 10 bases and J by 3 bases, with 16 bases left in between. CDR3 DNA: TGTGCCACCCTGCGGAGGGTTAACTACAATGAGCAGTTCTTC. Protein product: CATLRRVNYNEQFF. Complete variable domain (other parts from reference TRBV28 and TRBJ2-1): DVKVTQSSRYLVKRTGEKVFLECVQDMDHENMFWYRQDPGLGLRLIYFSYDVKMKEKGDIPEGYSVSREKKERFSLILESASTNQTSMYLCATLRRVNYNEQFFGPGTRLTVL.

The gene calls are TRBV24-1 and TRBJ2-3, with a possible D match to TRBD1 (6 bases). Germline V gene lookup returns CDR1 KGHDR and CDR2 SFDVKD. Trimming removed 4 bases at V and 4 bases at J, with 14 bases between. This CDR3 has 15 residues. CDR3 nucleotide sequence: TGTGCCACCAGTGAACCCAGGGGAGTGGCAGATACGCAGTATTTT. Its protein product is CATSEPRGVADTQYF.

This clone has more than one count but fewer than ten. CDR3 in DNA: TGTGCCTGGAGTGTACTTGGGACTAGCCAAACCAATGAGCAGTTCTTC. Amino acid sequence: CAWSVLGTSQTNEQFF. The rearrangement links TRBV30 to TRBJ2-1; 9 bases match TRBD2. Germline CDR1 reads GTSNPN; CDR2 reads SVGIG (reference sequence). The CDR3 consists of 16 residues. V shed 0 bases and J 6 bases; nucleotides not matched to a gene: 9.

This rearrangement joins TRBV10-3 to TRBJ2-7, with a possible D match to TRBD1 (6 bases). The V end lost 6 bases, the J end lost 4 bases, and 10 bases lay between the germline ends. This CDR3 region has 12 residues. Per germline, CDR1 ENHRY and CDR2 SYGVKD. In DNA form, the CDR3 reads TGTGCCATCAGCAGACAGGATTACGAGCAGTACTTC. Protein product: CAISRQDYEQYF.

This sequence joins TRBV7-9 and TRBJ1-2; the D is unclear. The CDR3 covers 13 residues. V shed 5 bases and J shed 7 bases, with 14 bases lying between them. Germline-derived CDR1 and CDR2 are SEHNR and FQNEAQ (reference sequence). The CDR3 here is CASSLVIPGGYTF. CDR3 sequence (DNA): TGTGCCAGCAGCCTCGTAATCCCAGGTGGCTACACCTTC.

V usage is TRBV7-9 and J usage is TRBJ1-2; maybe TRBD1 (6 bases). Per the germline V gene, CDR1 is SEHNR and CDR2 is FQNEAQ (reference sequence). Trimming removed 8 bases from V and 8 bases from J, with 12 bases in between. The CDR3 is made up of 11 amino acids. The CDR3 DNA reads as TGTGCCAGCGTGGGGGCAGGAGGCTACACCTTC. Translation: CASVGAGGYTF.

CDR3 sequence reads: CAFNEQGWAFF. The CDR3 nucleotides read TGTGCCTTCAACGAACAGGGGTGGGCTTTCTTT. The V and J genes are TRBV30 and TRBJ1-1; the match to TRBD1 covers 7 bases. This CDR3 comprises 11 residues. V gave up 7 bases and J gave up 11 bases; unmatched junction bases: 10. CDR1 and CDR2 (germline): GTSNPN, SVGIG (reference sequence).